Each of the 20 T cell receptor beta chains below was sequenced from the same sample in a study of T cells in Graves' hyperthyroidism and ophthalmopathy. Amplification targeted TCR beta CDR3 regions from RNA transcripts. First-round RT-PCR of the TCR CDR3 relied on the HTBI primer set. MiXCR, run by TCRdb on the multiplex PCR reads, gives a single entry per CDR3 protein. This table has some 800,000 distinct CDR3 sequences, 38% appearing once. Source material: blood. Receptors were obtained from a man aged 18 to 29 with Graves' hyperthyroidism.

This clonotype occurred many times. The V and J genes are TRBV7-2 and TRBJ1-1, with D uncertain. Germline V CDR1 and CDR2: SGHTA, FQGNSA. V was pared by 5 bases and J by 5 bases, with 15 bases between. This CDR3 contains 14 residues. The CDR3 spells CASSTTGPETEAFF. The CDR3 DNA sequence: TGTGCCAGCAGCACTACCGGCCCGGAAACTGAAGCTTTCTTT.

In this sample, this clonotype turned up a few times. The chain couples TRBV20-1 to TRBJ2-7; D is possibly TRBD1 (6 bases). CDR1 is DFQATT and CDR2 is SNEGSKA in the germline V gene (reference sequence). This CDR3 contains 13 residues. V gave up 6 bases and J gave up 2 bases, with 14 bases separating them. The CDR3 DNA sequence: TGCAGTGCGAGGAAGGACAGCACCTACGAGCAGTACTTC. Residues: CSARKDSTYEQYF.

The chain is built from TRBV2 and TRBJ2-3; D not certain. The V gene's germline CDR1 is SNHLY and CDR2 FYNNEI. V lost 4 bases and J lost 3, with 8 bases in between. This CDR3 region has 13 residues. This chain's CDR3 is CASSARRTDTQYF. The CDR3 DNA reads TGTGCCAGCAGTGCCCGACGGACAGATACGCAGTATTTT.

This clonotype was counted only a few times. This chain joins TRBV25-1 and TRBJ2-5; 11 bases map to TRBD2. The CDR3 has 16 amino acids. The V gene's germline CDR1 is MGHDK and CDR2 SYGVNS. Trimming at V came to 5 bases and at J to 1 base, leaving 6 bases not matched to a gene. The CDR3 region has the DNA TGTGCCAGCAGTCAGATGGGACTAGCGGTCCAAGAGACCCAGTACTTC. It codes for CASSQMGLAVQETQYF. The variable domain in full, with the rest retrieved from reference TRBV25-1 and TRBJ2-5, is EADIYQTPRYLVIGTGKKITLECSQTMGHDKMYWYQQDPGMELHLIHYSYGVNSTEKGDLSSESTVSRIRTEHFPLTLESARPSHTSQYLCASSQMGLAVQETQYFGPGTRLLVL.

This clonotype was counted many times. The chain couples TRBV29-1 to TRBJ2-7; 7 bases agree with TRBD1. The CDR3 has 12 amino acids. The V gene end was trimmed by 7 bases and the J gene end by 2 bases; junction bases not matched to a gene: 5. Per the germline V gene, CDR1 is SQVTM and CDR2 is ANQGSEA. This chain's CDR3 is CSASDRTYEQYF. CDR3 nucleotides: TGCAGCGCATCGGACAGGACCTACGAGCAGTACTTC.

This clonotype was detected many times. This chain links TRBV5-1 with TRBJ1-5; D is unclear. CDR1 and CDR2 from the germline V gene are SGHRS and YFSETQ. V lost 5 bases and J lost 1, with 10 bases in between. This CDR3 spans 14 amino acids. CDR3 bases: TGCGCCAGCAGGGAGGGATTGAGCAATCAGCCCCAGCATTTT. It codes for CASREGLSNQPQHF. Combining the CDR3 with reference TRBV5-1 and TRBJ1-5 gives the whole variable domain KAGVTQTPRYLIKTRGQQVTLSCSPISGHRSVSWYQQTPGQGLQFLFEYFSETQRNKGNFPGRFSGRQFSNSRSEMNVSTLELGDSALYLCASREGLSNQPQHFGDGTRLSIL.

This clonotype was found a few times. The chain couples TRBV7-9 to TRBJ1-1, with 7 bases matching TRBD1. The CDR3 is made up of 16 amino acids. Germline V gene lookup returns CDR1 SEHNR and CDR2 FQNEAQ (reference sequence). The junction had 8 bases not matched to a gene; V was cut back by 0 bases and J by 4 bases. The CDR3 DNA reads TGTGCCAGCAGCTTAGCGAACAGGGGTGAAGGCACTGAAGCTTTCTTT. This encodes CASSLANRGEGTEAFF.

This chain joins TRBV19 and TRBJ2-7; 7 nucleotides agree with TRBD1. CDR1 is LNHDA, CDR2 SQIVND, per germline (reference sequence). V gave up 9 bases and J gave up 5 bases; unmatched junction bases: 7. The CDR3 runs to 12 residues. DNA of the CDR3: TGTGCCAGCCGGGACAGATGGGACGAGCAGTACTTC. Protein sequence: CASRDRWDEQYF.

Turning to this clonotype: One junction end does not reproduce the germline sequence, and a read error may be involved. The genes are TRBV2 and TRBJ2-7, with TRBD2 matching 13 bases. Germline V gene sequence: CDR1 SNHLY, CDR2 FYNNEI. The CDR3 contains 16 residues. DNA for the CDR3: TGTGCCAGCAGCCAAGCGGGGACTAGCGGGGCCTATGAGCAGTACTTC. Protein sequence: CASSQAGTSGAYEQYF.

The V call is TRBV29-1, the J call TRBJ1-2; 7 bases fit TRBD1. V lost 8 bases, J lost 4 bases, and 10 bases stayed unmatched. There are 13 residues in the CDR3. The germline gives CDR1 SQVTM, CDR2 ANQGSEA. CDR3 residues: CSLAAGGAYGYTF. CDR3 sequence (DNA): TGCAGCTTAGCGGCAGGGGGAGCCTATGGCTACACCTTC.

Regarding this clonotype: This may come from a read error, since a much larger clone is one base off. The V call is TRBV7-9, the J call TRBJ1-5; D ambiguous. Germline loops: CDR1 SEHNR, CDR2 FQNEAQ (reference sequence). The CDR3 loop spans 15 amino acids. The chain's CDR3 is CASSLGAESSQPQHF. The CDR3 DNA reads as TGTGCCAGCAGCTTAGGGGCAGAGAGCAGTCAGCCCCAGCATTTT.

This clonotype was seen many times. The chain carries TRBV7-9 and TRBJ2-7; D may be TRBD1 (6 bases). This CDR3 spans 12 amino acids. CDR1 and CDR2 (germline): SEHNR, FQNEAQ (reference sequence). V shed 5 bases and J shed 9 bases, with 14 bases lying between them. Here the CDR3 reads CASSRDTLRQYF. In nucleotides, the CDR3 is TGTGCCAGCAGCCGGGACACCCTTAGGCAGTACTTC.

This clonotype appeared a few times. V gene TRBV19 combines with J gene TRBJ2-5; a weak D match, TRBD2 (6 bases). V gave up 8 bases and J gave up 5 bases, with 15 bases separating them. This CDR3 is built from 13 residues. Germline V gene sequence: CDR1 LNHDA, CDR2 SQIVND (reference sequence). Here the CDR3 DNA reads TGTGCCAGTGGGGTTCCCGGAGGGGAGACCCAGTACTTC. This codes for CASGVPGGETQYF. Supplemented by reference TRBV19 and TRBJ2-5, the full variable domain reads DGGITQSPKYLFRKEGQNVTLSCEQNLNHDAMYWYRQDPGQGLRLIYYSQIVNDFQKGDIAEGYSVSREKKESFPLTVTSAQKNPTAFYLCASGVPGGETQYFGPGTRLLVL.

A word on this clonotype: A much more abundant neighbour one base away suggests this may be a read error. The genes are TRBV11-2 and TRBJ1-6; a weak D match, TRBD1 (5 bases). Trimming took 2 bases from V and 7 from J, leaving 15 bases between them. The CDR3 extends over 16 amino acids. Germline CDR1 SGHAT, CDR2 FQNNGV. The chain's CDR3 is CASSLRRVGINSPLHF. The DNA for the CDR3 is TGTGCCAGCAGCTTACGCAGGGTGGGCATCAATTCACCCCTCCACTTT.

This rearrangement joins TRBV24-1 to TRBJ1-2; D gene ambiguous. CDR3 length: 13 residues. Trimming shortened V by 5 bases and J by 1 base, and 7 bases separated the two germline ends. The germline V gene has CDR1 KGHDR and CDR2 SFDVKD. The CDR3 is CATSAGDNYGYTF. The CDR3 bases are TGTGCCACCAGTGCCGGCGATAACTATGGCTACACCTTC.

This clonotype was observed many times. The chain links TRBV19 to TRBJ1-1; no definite D call. From germline, CDR1 is LNHDA and CDR2 SQIVND (reference sequence). Trimming removed 4 bases at V and 1 base at J, with 7 bases between. This CDR3 has 13 amino acids. Here the CDR3 DNA reads TGTGCCAGTAGTAACGGGCAGAACACTGAAGCTTTCTTT. Protein sequence: CASSNGQNTEAFF.

CDR3 nucleotide sequence: TGTGCCAGCAGCTCAATATCCAAACCTAACTATGGCTACACCTTC. It specifies CASSSISKPNYGYTF. The chain recombines TRBV7-2 with TRBJ1-2; D gene unclear. V was cut by 4 bases and J by 0 bases, with 12 bases left in between. This CDR3 has 15 residues. Per germline, CDR1 SGHTA and CDR2 FQGNSA.

The chain couples TRBV7-9 to TRBJ2-7; D ambiguous. The CDR3 runs 16 residues. With 1 base removed from V and 2 bases from J, the gap between germline ends came to 15 bases. Looked up from germline, CDR1 is SEHNR and CDR2 is FQNEAQ (reference sequence). CDR3 bases: TGTGCCAGCAGCTTAGGCTCCACACCGAGAGCCTACGAGCAGTACTTC. It translates to CASSLGSTPRAYEQYF.

The chain uses TRBV29-1 and TRBJ2-5; D is perhaps TRBD1 (7 bases). Germline V gene data show CDR1 as SQVTM and CDR2 as ANQGSEA. Between the trimmed V and J ends, which lost 8 bases and 5 bases, there was a span of 15 bases. The CDR3 sequence is 12 residues long. The CDR3 DNA reads TGCAGCCTCCAATCAGGGGGGGAGACCCAGTACTTC. It encodes CSLQSGGETQYF.

The rearrangement joins TRBV11-2 to TRBJ1-3; tentative D call: TRBD1 (6 bases). CDR3 length equals 14 residues. Trimming took off 2 bases at V and 3 bases at J, with 8 bases between the two ends. CDR1 is SGHAT, CDR2 FQNNGV, per germline. The CDR3 reads CASSLRGNGNTIYF. The CDR3 DNA follows: TGTGCCAGCAGCTTAAGGGGGAATGGAAACACCATATATTTT. The entire variable domain, with the rest obtained from reference TRBV11-2 and TRBJ1-3, is as follows: EAGVAQSPRYKIIEKRQSVAFWCNPISGHATLYWYQQILGQGPKLLIQFQNNGVVDDSQLPKDRFSAERLKGVDSTLKIQPAKLEDSAVYLCASSLRGNGNTIYFGEGSWLTVV.